The clone carrying this T cell receptor (beta chain) showed up just a few times. Total RNA extraction was carried out from unfractionated whole blood. Deletions cut 3 bases from V and 7 bases from J, with 7 bases between. Germline-derived CDR1 and CDR2 are SGHTA and FQGTGA. The CDR3 consists of 13 residues. These data belong to a study of human T cells and chemical hapten exposure. TCRdb re-derived calls from the 5' RACE reads in MiXCR, one entry per CDR3 protein. Of about 140,000 distinct CDR3 sequences in the sample, 3.5% to 5% were seen once. This TCR was recovered from a female donor in good health. The chain couples TRBV7-3 to TRBJ1-6; D call uncertain. The CDR3 DNA reads as TGTGCCAGCAGCTTTTTGGGAAATTCACCCCTCCACTTT. Translated: CASSFLGNSPLHF. The complete variable domain, with remaining parts taken from reference TRBV7-3 and TRBJ1-6, reads GAGVSQTPSNKVTEKGKYVELRCDPISGHTALYWYRQSLGQGPEFLIYFQGTGAADDSGLPNDRFFAVRPEGSVSTLKIQRTERGDSAVYLCASSFLGNSPLHFGNGTRLTVT.